Described below is a single T cell receptor (beta chain) sequence and its context. Its specificity is unknown. Deep-level assay runs were performed. Profiled with immunoSEQ multiplex PCR; TCRdb holds only in-frame clones, not every one. The table lists fewer than 850,000 clones, about 96% of them singletons, with about 0.25% in the top ten. The data were taken from a study of shared clonotypes between healthy human individuals. Looking at the study overall: Three plates each covered CD4 naive and memory; CD8 naive two, CD8 memory one. Study-level points and caveats: About 5% of naive CD4 clonotypes were common to several donors.

CD8 cells regarded as naive lacked CD45RO, were positively chosen for CCR7, and omitted terminally differentiated effector memory CD45RA+ cells. There are 14 residues in the CDR3. V lost 2 bases to trimming and J lost 5 bases, with 12 bases between them. Germline-derived CDR1 and CDR2 are PRHDT and FYEKMQ (reference sequence). The V and J genes are TRBV13 and TRBJ1-2; possibly TRBD1 for D (6 bases). The sequencing input was naive CD8+ T cells sorted from blood. This sequence originates from a man under 40 in good health. CDR3 in DNA: TGTGCCAGCAGCTTACGCACGACAGGATATGGCTACACCTTC. As protein: CASSLRTTGYGYTF. Filled out from reference TRBV13 and TRBJ1-2, the complete variable domain reads AAGVIQSPRHLIKEKRETATLKCYPIPRHDTVYWYQQGPGQDPQFLISFYEKMQSDKGSIPDRFSAQQFSDYHSELNMSSLELGDSALYFCASSLRTTGYGYTFGSGTRLTVV.